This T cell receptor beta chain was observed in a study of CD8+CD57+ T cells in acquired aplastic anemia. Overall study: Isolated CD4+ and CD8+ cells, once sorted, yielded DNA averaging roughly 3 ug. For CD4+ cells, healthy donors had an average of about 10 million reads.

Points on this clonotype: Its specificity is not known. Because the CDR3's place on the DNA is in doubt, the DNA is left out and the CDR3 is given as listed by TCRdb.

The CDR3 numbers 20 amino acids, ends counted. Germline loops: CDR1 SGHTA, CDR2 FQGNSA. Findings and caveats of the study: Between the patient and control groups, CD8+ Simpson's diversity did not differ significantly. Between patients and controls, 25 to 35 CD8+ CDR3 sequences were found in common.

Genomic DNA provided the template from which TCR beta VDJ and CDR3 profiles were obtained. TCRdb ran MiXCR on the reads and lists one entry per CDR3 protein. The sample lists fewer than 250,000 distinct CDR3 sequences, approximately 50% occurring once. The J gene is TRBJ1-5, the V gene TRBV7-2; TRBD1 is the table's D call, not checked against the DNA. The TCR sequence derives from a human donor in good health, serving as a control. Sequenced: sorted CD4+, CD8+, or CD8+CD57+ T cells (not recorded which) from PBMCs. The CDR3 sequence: CASSLADRGELFFGSGTQHF.